The next 26 T cell receptor beta chains were all read from a single sample in a study of OX40 agonist ivuxolimab in advanced cancers. Generated by immunoSEQ multiplex PCR, the TCRdb table keeps only in-frame clones and is missing some. Of under 100,000 clones listed, more than 80% are singletons. The material was CD4+ or CD8+ T cells sorted from blood, obtained in a trial of the OX40 agonist ivuxolimab. The receptors were gathered from an adult with an advanced solid tumor such as melanoma, head and neck, liver or kidney cancer.

Ten or more counts support this clone. The genes are TRBV7-9 and TRBJ1-2; 9 bases align to TRBD1. The CDR3 has 13 residues. Germline CDR1 SEHNR, CDR2 FQNEAQ (reference sequence). V shed 4 bases and J 7 bases; nucleotides not matched to a gene: 4. CDR3 in amino acids: CASSSRDRAGYTF. CDR3 coding DNA: TGTGCCAGCAGCTCACGGGACAGGGCTGGCTACACCTTC.

Only one count was recorded for this clone. The gene calls are TRBV13 and TRBJ1-1; tentatively, D is TRBD1 (5 bases). The CDR3 extends over 12 amino acids. CDR1 PRHDT and CDR2 FYEKMQ come from the germline V gene (reference sequence). The V end was cut by 8 bases, the J end by 4 bases, with 11 bases between. DNA for the CDR3: TGTGCCAGCTCGGGGGGTGGCACTGAAGCTTTCTTT. This translates into CASSGGGTEAFF.

J is TRBJ2-3 and V is TRBV7-9; 7 nucleotides match TRBD1. Germline CDR1 and CDR2: SEHNR and FQNEAQ (reference sequence). The CDR3 consists of 16 residues. The V and J ends lost 4 bases and 6 bases, in that order; junction bases with no gene match: 13. DNA of the CDR3: TGTGCCAGCAGCTCCCGACAGGGAATGGCACGTGATACGCAGTATTTT. Translating it yields CASSSRQGMARDTQYF.

The V call is TRBV18, the J call TRBJ1-1; possibly TRBD1 for D (5 bases). The V end lost 8 bases, the J end lost 0 bases, and 16 bases lay between the germline ends. This CDR3 comprises 15 residues. CDR1 KGHSH and CDR2 LQKENI come from the germline V gene. CDR3 nucleotide sequence: TGTGCCAGCCAGATCACAGGATTCATGAACACTGAAGCTTTCTTT. Translation: CASQITGFMNTEAFF.

V is TRBV9 and J is TRBJ2-2; D gene uncertain. This CDR3 is 12 amino acids long. Trimming left V 4 bases short and J 5 bases short, with 6 bases between. The germline V gene has CDR1 SGDLS and CDR2 YYNGEE. The CDR3 sequence is CASSPGTGELFF. As DNA, the CDR3 is TGTGCCAGCAGCCCCGGGACCGGGGAGCTGTTTTTT.

The V gene is TRBV9, the J gene TRBJ2-5; 8 bases map to TRBD1. The V segment lost 4 bases and the J segment 5 bases; nucleotides outside the gene matches: 13. CDR1 SGDLS and CDR2 YYNGEE come from the germline V gene. The length of the CDR3 is 16 residues. CDR3 residues: CASSLDRGRQEETQYF. The CDR3 DNA sequence: TGTGCCAGCAGCCTCGACAGGGGCCGCCAGGAGGAGACCCAGTACTTC.

This clone was observed a single time. The chain has TRBV27 and TRBJ1-5; no definite D call. This CDR3 region has 13 residues. Trimming removed 4 bases at V and 5 bases at J, with 9 bases between. Germline CDR1 reads MNHEY; CDR2 reads SMNVEV (reference sequence). The CDR3 spells CASSSSRDQPQHF. CDR3 coding DNA: TGTGCCAGCAGTTCAAGCAGAGATCAGCCCCAGCATTTT.

The chain is built from TRBV4-2 and TRBJ1-3; TRBD1 is a possible D gene (6 bases). The ends were cut back, 3 bases at V and 0 bases at J, with 21 bases in the middle. The CDR3 runs to 19 residues. The germline gives CDR1 LGHNA, CDR2 YNFKEQ. CDR3 loop: CASSQGGQGTVFSGNTIYF. CDR3 coding DNA: TGTGCCAGCAGCCAGGGGGGCCAGGGGACCGTCTTCTCTGGAAACACCATATATTTT.

The rearrangement joins TRBV6-5 to TRBJ2-7, with D possibly being TRBD2 (6 bases). Trimming removed 0 bases at V and 2 bases at J, with 11 bases between. This CDR3 spans 15 amino acids. From germline, CDR1 is MNHEY and CDR2 SVGAGI. The CDR3 region is CASSYSKEGPYEQYF. The CDR3, as DNA: TGTGCCAGCAGTTACTCGAAGGAGGGCCCCTACGAGCAGTACTTC.

This clone was found a few times. This chain uses TRBV9 with TRBJ2-3; 14 positions match TRBD2. Germline-derived CDR1 and CDR2 are SGDLS and YYNGEE. The CDR3 runs to 14 residues. V was clipped by 2 bases and J by 12 bases; unmatched bases: 5. The DNA for the CDR3 is TGTGCCAGCAGCGTCCGGACTAGCGGGGGGCTCCAGTATTTT. This gives the protein CASSVRTSGGLQYF.

This chain connects TRBV7-3 to TRBJ1-3; perhaps TRBD1 as D (6 bases). The germline gives CDR1 SGHTA, CDR2 FQGTGA. The CDR3 totals 14 residues. The V end lost 5 bases, the J end lost 4 bases, and 12 bases lay between the germline ends. The CDR3 is CASSPRGGGNTIYF. The CDR3 DNA sequence: TGTGCCAGCAGCCCCAGGGGAGGCGGAAACACCATATATTTT.

The CDR3 sequence is CASSVVKGPNTEAFF. CDR3 bases: TGTGCCAGCAGCGTAGTTAAGGGCCCGAACACTGAAGCTTTCTTT. V usage is TRBV9 and J usage is TRBJ1-1; unclear D gene. This CDR3 has 15 residues. Germline V gene data show CDR1 as SGDLS and CDR2 as YYNGEE. V lost 0 bases and J lost 1, with 10 bases in between.

The chain has TRBV7-7 and TRBJ2-5; TRBD2 might be the D (5 bases). CDR3 length equals 14 residues. V was pared by 1 base and J by 1 base, with 7 bases between. Germline CDR1 is SSHAT and CDR2 is FNYEAQ (reference sequence). CDR3 protein: CASSLGAGQETQYF. As DNA, the CDR3 is TGTGCCAGCAGCTTAGGGGCGGGCCAAGAGACCCAGTACTTC.

The chain combines TRBV5-1 with TRBJ2-3, with 9 bases fitting TRBD1. The ends lost 6 bases at V and 2 bases at J; junction bases unmatched: 7. The CDR3 contains 15 residues. Germline V gives CDR1 SGHRS, CDR2 YFSETQ. CDR3 DNA sequence: TGCGCCAGCATCCCGACAGGGGGGGACACAGATACGCAGTATTTT. It codes for CASIPTGGDTDTQYF.

The V gene is TRBV7-2, the J gene TRBJ1-2; TRBD1 matches 8 bases. The CDR3 length is 15 residues. Germline V lookup: CDR1 SGHTA, CDR2 FQGNSA. With 5 bases clipped from V and 7 bases from J, the junction kept 12 bases outside the gene matches. The chain's CDR3 is CASSANRGVSGGYTF. The CDR3 coding sequence is TGTGCCAGCAGCGCAAACAGGGGGGTAAGCGGTGGCTACACCTTC.

The V and J genes are TRBV7-9 and TRBJ1-1; a possible D gene is TRBD1 (5 bases). This CDR3 region has 14 residues. Germline loops: CDR1 SEHNR, CDR2 FQNEAQ (reference sequence). V shed 5 bases and J shed 3 bases, with 13 bases lying between them. The CDR3: CASSHRPPDTEAFF. The CDR3, as DNA: TGTGCCAGCAGCCACAGGCCCCCCGACACTGAAGCTTTCTTT.

This chain connects TRBV27 to TRBJ2-1; the D gene is possibly TRBD1 (6 bases). The CDR3 totals 15 residues. Deletions cut 1 base from V and 5 bases from J, with 12 bases between. Looked up from germline, CDR1 is MNHEY and CDR2 is SMNVEV (reference sequence). The CDR3 DNA follows: TGTGCCAGCAGTTTATGGGCAGGGGCACACAATGAGCAGTTCTTC. This translates into CASSLWAGAHNEQFF.

The chain carries TRBV27 and TRBJ2-7, with a weak D call TRBD2 (7 bases). V was trimmed by 2 bases and J by 4 bases, leaving 24 bases between them. Germline values: CDR1 MNHEY, CDR2 SMNVEV (reference sequence). This CDR3 is 18 amino acids long. The CDR3 sequence is CASSLREPARGGLYEQYF. Written as DNA, the CDR3 is TGTGCCAGCAGTTTAAGGGAACCTGCAAGGGGGGGGTTATACGAGCAGTACTTC.

This CDR3 reads CASSVGGSGTYNEQFF. The CDR3 DNA reads as TGTGCCAGCTCCGTCGGAGGAAGCGGGACCTACAATGAGCAGTTCTTC. The rearrangement uses TRBV18 and TRBJ2-1; 7 bases fit TRBD2. V gave up 6 bases and J gave up 2 bases; unmatched junction bases: 10. The germline V gene encodes CDR1 KGHSH and CDR2 LQKENI. CDR3 length equals 16 residues.

The rearrangement links TRBV11-3 to TRBJ2-2; no definite D call. The germline gives CDR1 SGHNT, CDR2 YENEEA. CDR3 length: 17 amino acids. The V end lost 0 bases, the J end lost 2 bases, and 13 bases lay between the germline ends. The CDR3 reads CASSLDLGVGNTGELFF. The CDR3, as DNA: TGTGCCAGCAGCTTAGACCTTGGTGTGGGTAACACCGGGGAGCTGTTTTTT.

The rearrangement joins TRBV5-1 to TRBJ2-4, with TRBD1 identical over 7 bases. The trim removed 0 bases at V and 2 bases at J, leaving 2 bases unmatched. This CDR3 spans 15 amino acids. Germline CDR1 reads SGHRS; CDR2 reads YFSETQ. This CDR3 reads CASSLGDRTKNIQYF. The DNA of the CDR3 is TGCGCCAGCAGCTTGGGGGACAGAACCAAAAACATTCAGTACTTC.

The gene calls are TRBV6-1 and TRBJ2-4; 9 nucleotides agree with TRBD2. The CDR3 extends over 13 amino acids. In germline, CDR1 is MNHNS, CDR2 SASEGT. The V gene end was trimmed by 7 bases and the J gene end by 6 bases; junction bases not matched to a gene: 4. The CDR3 nucleotides read TGTGCCAGCAATTTAGCGGGGGCAAACATTCAGTACTTC. It specifies CASNLAGANIQYF.

This clone showed up just once. The J gene is TRBJ1-2, the V gene TRBV15; TRBD1 aligns across 9 bases. The CDR3 contains 16 residues. The germline V gene has CDR1 LNHNV and CDR2 YYDKDF (reference sequence). Trimming removed 5 bases from V and 0 bases from J; junction bases left unmatched: 7. CDR3 nucleotide sequence: TGTGCCACCAGCCGGCCGGGACAGGGCTCTAACTATGGCTACACCTTC. This codes for CATSRPGQGSNYGYTF.

This CDR3 is CASSSSGYQGETQYF. In nucleotides, the CDR3 is TGTGCCAGCAGTTCCTCAGGGTACCAGGGGGAGACCCAGTACTTC. The chain combines TRBV27 with TRBJ2-5; maybe TRBD1 (6 bases). This CDR3 has 15 residues. Germline CDR1 and CDR2: MNHEY and SMNVEV (reference sequence). Trimming took off 4 bases at V and 5 bases at J, with 17 bases between the two ends.

This sequence joins TRBV6-1 and TRBJ1-4; D remains unclear. The CDR3 spans 14 residues. Trimming took off 3 bases at V and 11 bases at J, with 16 bases between the two ends. CDR1 and CDR2 (germline): MNHNS, SASEGT. CDR3 bases: TGTGCCAGCAGTGAGAGGGTGGAGGCCGGGAAACTGTTTTTT. Amino acids: CASSERVEAGKLFF.

This sequence joins TRBV2 and TRBJ1-2; D is perhaps TRBD1 (6 bases). With 5 bases removed from V and 4 bases from J, the gap between germline ends came to 20 bases. In germline, CDR1 is SNHLY, CDR2 FYNNEI. CDR3 length: 16 amino acids. The CDR3: CASSIEKGGVFYGYTF. Written as DNA, the CDR3 is TGTGCCAGCAGTATTGAAAAGGGGGGTGTCTTCTATGGCTACACCTTC.